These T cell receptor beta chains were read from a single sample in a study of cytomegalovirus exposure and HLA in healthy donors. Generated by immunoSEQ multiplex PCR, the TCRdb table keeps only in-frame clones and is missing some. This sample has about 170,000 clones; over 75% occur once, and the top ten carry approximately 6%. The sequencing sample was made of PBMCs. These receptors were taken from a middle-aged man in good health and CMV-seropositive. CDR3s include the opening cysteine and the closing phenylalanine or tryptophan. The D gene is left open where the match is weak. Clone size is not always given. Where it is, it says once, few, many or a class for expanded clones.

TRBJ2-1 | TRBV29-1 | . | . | CSVGSGVDEQFF | TGCAGCGTTGGGTCGGGGGTGGATGAGCAGTTCTTC
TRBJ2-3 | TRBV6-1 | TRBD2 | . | CASTTWGGETQYF | TGTGCCAGCACCACTTGGGGGGGGGAGACGCAGTATTTT
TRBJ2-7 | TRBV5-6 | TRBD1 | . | CASSWTGVEQYF | TGTGCCAGCAGCTGGACAGGGGTCGAGCAGTACTTC
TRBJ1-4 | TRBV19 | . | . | CASRMLEGSEKLFF | TGTGCCAGTAGAATGTTGGAGGGGTCGGAGAAACTGTTTTTT
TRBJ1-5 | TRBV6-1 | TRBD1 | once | CASSEAAGGYSNQPQHF | TGTGCCAGCAGTGAAGCTGCAGGGGGGTATAGCAATCAGCCCCAGCATTTT
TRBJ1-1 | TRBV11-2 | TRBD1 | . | CASRGRGFEVAEAFF | TGTGCCAGCAGAGGCAGGGGGTTTGAGGTAGCTGAAGCTTTCTTT
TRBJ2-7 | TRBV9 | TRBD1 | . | CASSGQGRTHEQYF | TGTGCCAGCAGCGGACAGGGTCGGACCCACGAGCAGTACTTC
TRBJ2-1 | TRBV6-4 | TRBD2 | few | CASSPRTSSHNEQFF | TGTGCCAGCAGTCCCCGGACTAGCTCCCACAATGAGCAGTTCTTC
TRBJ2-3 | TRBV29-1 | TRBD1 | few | CSCRDSSLNTQYF | TGCAGTTGCCGGGACAGTAGCTTGAATACGCAGTATTTT
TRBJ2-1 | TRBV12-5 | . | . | CASGSSSSYNEQFF | TGTGCTAGTGGTTCCTCTAGCAGCTACAATGAGCAGTTCTTC
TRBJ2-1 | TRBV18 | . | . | CASSPVAGTYNEQFF | TGTGCCAGCTCACCTGTCGCCGGGACCTACAATGAGCAGTTCTTC
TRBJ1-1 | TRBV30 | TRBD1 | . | CAWSVQGYTEAFF | TGTGCCTGGAGTGTACAGGGGTACACTGAAGCTTTCTTT
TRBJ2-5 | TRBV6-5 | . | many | CASSGQKETQYF | TGTGCCAGCAGCGGACAGAAAGAGACCCAGTACTTC
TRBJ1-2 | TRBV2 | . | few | CASSAQQGSYGYTF | TGTGCCAGCAGTGCTCAACAGGGATCTTATGGCTACACCTTC
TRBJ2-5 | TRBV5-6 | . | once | CASSLLTKGETQYF | TGTGCCAGCAGCCTACTAACGAAAGGCGAGACCCAGTACTTC
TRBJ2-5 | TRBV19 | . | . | CASSQTASSETQYF | TGTGCCAGTAGTCAGACAGCCTCTTCGGAGACCCAGTACTTC
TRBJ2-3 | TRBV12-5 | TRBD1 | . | CASGAGTGSPDTQYF | TGTGCTAGTGGTGCCGGGACAGGTTCCCCAGATACGCAGTATTTT
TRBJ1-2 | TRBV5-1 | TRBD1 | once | CASSGQGDYGYTF | TGCGCCAGCAGCGGACAGGGGGACTATGGCTACACCTTC
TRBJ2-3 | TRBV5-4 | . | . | CASSYRPGDTDTQYF | TGTGCCAGCAGCTACCGGCCGGGGGACACAGATACGCAGTATTTT
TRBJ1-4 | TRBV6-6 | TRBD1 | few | CASRPGQGGEKLFF | TGTGCCAGCAGGCCGGGACAGGGCGGTGAAAAACTGTTTTTT
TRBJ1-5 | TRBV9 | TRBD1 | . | CASSIGQENQPQHF | TGTGCCAGCAGCATAGGACAGGAGAATCAGCCCCAGCATTTT
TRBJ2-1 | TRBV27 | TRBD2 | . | CASSSSGRAYNEQFF | TGTGCCAGCAGTTCAAGCGGGAGGGCATATAATGAGCAGTTCTTC
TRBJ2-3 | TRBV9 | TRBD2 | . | CASSRAGGTMADTQYF | TGTGCCAGCAGCCGAGCGGGAGGGACAATGGCAGATACGCAGTATTTT
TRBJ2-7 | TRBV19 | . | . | CASIGDCRYF | TGTGCCAGTATCGGGGACTGCAGATACTTC
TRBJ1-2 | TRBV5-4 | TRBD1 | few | CASSPDRGRGYGYTF | TGTGCCAGCAGCCCGGACAGGGGTCGGGGCTATGGCTACACCTTC
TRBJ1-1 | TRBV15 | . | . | CATSPKLQAVGTEAFF | TGTGCCACCAGCCCTAAATTACAGGCGGTCGGGACTGAAGCTTTCTTT
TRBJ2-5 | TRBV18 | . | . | CASSPGGQETQYF | TGTGCCAGCTCACCAGGCGGACAAGAGACCCAGTACTTC
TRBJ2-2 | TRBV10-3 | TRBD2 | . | CATAGTSGTGELFF | TGTGCCACCGCCGGGACTAGCGGCACCGGGGAGCTGTTTTTT
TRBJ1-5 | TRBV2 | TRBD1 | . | CASSPRQGENQPQHF | TGTGCCAGCAGTCCAAGGCAGGGGGAGAATCAGCCCCAGCATTTT
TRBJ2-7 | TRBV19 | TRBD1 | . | CASSIGTGLAYEQYF | TGTGCCAGTAGTATAGGGACAGGGCTAGCCTACGAGCAGTACTTC
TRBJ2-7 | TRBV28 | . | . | CASRGHWTLGVYEQYF | TGTGCCAGCAGGGGACATTGGACTCTTGGGGTTTACGAGCAGTACTTC
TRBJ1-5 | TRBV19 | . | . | CASSIEQWPQHF | TGTGCCAGTAGTATCGAACAATGGCCCCAGCATTTT
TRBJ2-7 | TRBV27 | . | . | CASSLRVQSYEQYF | TGTGCCAGCAGTTTACGGGTGCAATCCTACGAGCAGTACTTC
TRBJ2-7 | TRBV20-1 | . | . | CSAVAYEQYF | TGCAGTGCTGTAGCGTACGAGCAGTACTTC
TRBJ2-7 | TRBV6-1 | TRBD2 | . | CASSQLATSSYEQYF | TGTGCCAGCAGCCAACTAGCGACGAGCTCCTACGAGCAGTACTTC
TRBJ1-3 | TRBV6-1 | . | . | CASRTTGPGNTIYF | TGTGCCAGCAGGACTACAGGGCCGGGAAACACCATATATTTT
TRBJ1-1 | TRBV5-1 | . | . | CASSSEGVGAFF | TGCGCCAGCAGCTCCGAGGGGGTAGGAGCTTTCTTT
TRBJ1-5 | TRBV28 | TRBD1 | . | CASSLQGAREQPQHF | TGTGCCAGCAGTTTACAGGGGGCGCGGGAACAGCCCCAGCATTTT
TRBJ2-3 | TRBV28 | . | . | CASSPRAYSDTQYF | TGTGCCAGCAGTCCTCGAGCCTACTCAGATACGCAGTATTTT
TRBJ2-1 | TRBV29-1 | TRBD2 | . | CSGTSGNEQFF | TGCAGCGGGACTAGCGGCAATGAGCAGTTCTTC